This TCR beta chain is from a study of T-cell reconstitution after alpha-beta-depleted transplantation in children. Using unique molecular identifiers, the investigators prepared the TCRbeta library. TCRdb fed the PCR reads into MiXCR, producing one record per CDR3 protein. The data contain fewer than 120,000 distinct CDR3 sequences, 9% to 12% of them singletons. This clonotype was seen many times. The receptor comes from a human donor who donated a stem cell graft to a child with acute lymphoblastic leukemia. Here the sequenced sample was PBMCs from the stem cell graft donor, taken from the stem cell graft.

CDR3 DNA: TGTGCCAGCAGTGCTTTGACAGGTCTATCCTACAATGAGCAGTTCTTC. It specifies CASSALTGLSYNEQFF. The genes are TRBV6-1 and TRBJ2-1; D may be TRBD1 (6 bases). Germline-derived CDR1 and CDR2 are MNHNS and SASEGT. V lost 4 bases and J 1 base, leaving 14 bases between the germline ends. This CDR3 has 16 residues.